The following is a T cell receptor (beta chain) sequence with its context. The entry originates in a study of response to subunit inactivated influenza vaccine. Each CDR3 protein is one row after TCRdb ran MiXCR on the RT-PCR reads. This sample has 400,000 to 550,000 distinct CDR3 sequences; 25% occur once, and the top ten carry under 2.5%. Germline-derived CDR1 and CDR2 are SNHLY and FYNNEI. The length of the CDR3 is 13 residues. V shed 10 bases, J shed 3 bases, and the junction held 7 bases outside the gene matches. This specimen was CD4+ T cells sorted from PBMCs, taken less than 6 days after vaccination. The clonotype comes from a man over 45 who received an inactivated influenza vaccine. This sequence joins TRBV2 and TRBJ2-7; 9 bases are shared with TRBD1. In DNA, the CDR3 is TGTGCCACCGCGGAGGACAGGGGCTACGAGCAGTACTTC. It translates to CATAEDRGYEQYF.